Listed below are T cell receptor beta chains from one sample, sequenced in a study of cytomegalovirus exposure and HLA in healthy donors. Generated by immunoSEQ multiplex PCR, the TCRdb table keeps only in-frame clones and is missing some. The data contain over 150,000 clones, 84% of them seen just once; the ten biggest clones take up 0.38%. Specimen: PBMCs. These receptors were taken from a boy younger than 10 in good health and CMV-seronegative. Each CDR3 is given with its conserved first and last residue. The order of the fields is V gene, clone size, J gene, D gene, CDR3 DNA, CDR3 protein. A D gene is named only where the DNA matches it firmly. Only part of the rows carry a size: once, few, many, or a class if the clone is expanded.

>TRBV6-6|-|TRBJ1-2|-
TGTGCCAGCAGCTCGGACGGGGTTGGGATTTACACCTTC
CASSSDGVGIYTF
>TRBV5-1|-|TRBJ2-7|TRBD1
TGCGCCAGCAGTTGGGACAGGGCCTACGAGCAGTACTTC
CASSWDRAYEQYF
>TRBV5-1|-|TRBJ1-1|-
TGCGCCAGCAGCTTGGCTACTATTGGACAGAAGAACACTGAAGCTTTCTTT
CASSLATIGQKNTEAFF
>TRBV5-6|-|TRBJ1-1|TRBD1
TGTGCCAGCAGCCGGGGACAGGGGGCTGAAGCTTTCTTT
CASSRGQGAEAFF
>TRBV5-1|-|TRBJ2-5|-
TGCGCCAGCAGCTTGGGCGGGTCCCAAGAGACCCAGTACTTC
CASSLGGSQETQYF
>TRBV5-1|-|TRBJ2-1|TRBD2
TGCGCCAGCAGGTTTAGCGGGAGGCCCACAGATGAGCAGTTCTTC
CASRFSGRPTDEQFF
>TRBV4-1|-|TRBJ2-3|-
TGCGCCAGCAGCCCAGCCAGGGCAGGGGCCACAGATACGCAGTATTTT
CASSPARAGATDTQYF
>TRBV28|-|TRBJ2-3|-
TGTGCCAGCAGTTTCAGCGACACAGATACGCAGTATTTT
CASSFSDTDTQYF
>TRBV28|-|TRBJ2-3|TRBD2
TGTGCCAGCAGTCCGGGACTAGCGGGACGCACAGATACGCAGTATTTT
CASSPGLAGRTDTQYF
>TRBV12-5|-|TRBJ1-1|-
TGTGCTAGTGGTCCCGGGGGGACTGAAGCTTTCTTT
CASGPGGTEAFF
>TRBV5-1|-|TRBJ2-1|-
TGCGCCAGCAGCTTGGACCCAACAGGGTACAATGAGCAGTTCTTC
CASSLDPTGYNEQFF
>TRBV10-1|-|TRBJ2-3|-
TGCGCCAGCAGTGAGGAGGTAGTTAGCACAGATACGCAGTATTTT
CASSEEVVSTDTQYF
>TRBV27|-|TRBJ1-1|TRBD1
TGTGCCAGCAGCCCGACAGGGGGCACTGAAGCTTTCTTT
CASSPTGGTEAFF
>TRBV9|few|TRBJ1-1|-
TGTGCCAGCAGCGTAGTCCAGGGAGGGAACACTGAAGCTTTCTTT
CASSVVQGGNTEAFF
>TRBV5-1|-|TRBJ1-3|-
TGCGCCAGCAGCGTGAACGGGGGAAACACCATATATTTT
CASSVNGGNTIYF
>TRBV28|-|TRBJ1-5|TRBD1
TGTGTCAGCAGCTTCTCGGGACAGGGGTTCCAGCCCCAGCATTTT
CVSSFSGQGFQPQHF
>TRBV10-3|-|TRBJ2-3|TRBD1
TGTGCCATCAGCGCACGGGACAGGGCATCAGATACGCAGTATTTT
CAISARDRASDTQYF
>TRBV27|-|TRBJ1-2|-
TGTGCCAGCAGTTTAGGTTCAGGGGTAGGTGGCTACACCTTC
CASSLGSGVGGYTF
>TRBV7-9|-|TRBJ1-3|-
TGTGCCAGCAGCTTGCGGGGTTCGGTAACCACTTCTGGAAACACCATATATTTT
CASSLRGSVTTSGNTIYF
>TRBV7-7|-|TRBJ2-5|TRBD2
TGTGCTAGCAGCTTAAGGGACCTAGCGGGAGGGCCGCGCCGCCAAGAGACCCAGTACTTC
CASSLRDLAGGPRRQETQYF
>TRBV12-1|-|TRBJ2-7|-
TGTGCCAGCAGCTGCCGACTAGTCTACGAGCAGTACTTC
CASSCRLVYEQYF
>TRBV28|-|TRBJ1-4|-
TGTGCCAGCAGTCTCACAGGGTTAGGTACTAATGAAAAACTGTTTTTT
CASSLTGLGTNEKLFF
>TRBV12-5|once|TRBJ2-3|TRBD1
TGTGCTAGTGATAAATTATGGGACAGTAGAAGCACAGATACGCAGTATTTT
CASDKLWDSRSTDTQYF
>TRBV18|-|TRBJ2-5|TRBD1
TGTGCCAGCTCACCACTTGACAGGGTCCTACAAGAGACCCAGTACTTC
CASSPLDRVLQETQYF
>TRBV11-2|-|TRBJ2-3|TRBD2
TGTGCCAGCAGCTCCCGTCCTAGCGGATACACAGATACGCAGTATTTT
CASSSRPSGYTDTQYF
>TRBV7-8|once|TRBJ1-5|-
TGTGCCAGCAGCGTCCCCGCGGGTGGGGGCCTCACGCCCCAGCATTTT
CASSVPAGGGLTPQHF
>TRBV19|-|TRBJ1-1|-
TGTGCCAGTAGTATCCACGGGAACACTGAAGCTTTCTTT
CASSIHGNTEAFF
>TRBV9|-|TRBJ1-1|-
TGTGCCAGCAGCGTAGCCGGGGGAAGCACTGAAGCTTTCTTT
CASSVAGGSTEAFF